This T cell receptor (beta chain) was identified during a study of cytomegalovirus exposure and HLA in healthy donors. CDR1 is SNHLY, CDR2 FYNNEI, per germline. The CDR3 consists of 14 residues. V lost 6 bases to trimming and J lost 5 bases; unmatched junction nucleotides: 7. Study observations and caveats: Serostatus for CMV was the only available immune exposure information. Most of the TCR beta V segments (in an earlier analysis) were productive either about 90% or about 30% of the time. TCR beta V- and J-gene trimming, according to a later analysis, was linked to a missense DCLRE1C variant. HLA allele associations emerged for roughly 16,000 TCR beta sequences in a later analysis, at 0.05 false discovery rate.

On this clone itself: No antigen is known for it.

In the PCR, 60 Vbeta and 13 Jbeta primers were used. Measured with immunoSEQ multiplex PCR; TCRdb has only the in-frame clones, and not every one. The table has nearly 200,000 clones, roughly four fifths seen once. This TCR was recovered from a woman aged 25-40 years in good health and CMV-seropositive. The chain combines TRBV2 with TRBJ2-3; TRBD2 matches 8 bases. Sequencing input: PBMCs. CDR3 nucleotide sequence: TGTGCCAGCAGAACGGGGGGGATTGGAGATACGCAGTATTTT. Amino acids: CASRTGGIGDTQYF. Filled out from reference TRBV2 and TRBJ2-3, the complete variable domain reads EPEVTQTPSHQVTQMGQEVILRCVPISNHLYFYWYRQILGQKVEFLVSFYNNEISEKSEIFDDQFSVERPDGSNFTLKIRSTKLEDSAMYFCASRTGGIGDTQYFGPGTRLTVL.